One sample yielded the 28 T cell receptor beta chains listed below, sequenced in a study of T cell repertoires in cytomegalovirus infection. TCRdb redid the calling of the reads with MiXCR, one entry per CDR3 protein. The sample shows roughly 180,000 distinct CDR3 sequences, about a sixth of them seen only once. Sample: CD8+ T cells from PBMCs. These receptors all stem from a human donor in good health (CMV status not recorded). Some clones in this sample may be carry-over from other donors' samples.

V is TRBV5-1 and J is TRBJ2-7, with 9 bases matching TRBD1. The CDR3 length is 13 residues. Germline assignment: CDR1 SGHRS and CDR2 YFSETQ. J gave up 4 bases and V 9 bases, and 8 bases lay outside the gene matches. For the CDR3, the DNA is TGCGCCACTGGGACAGGGACGGGTTACGAGCAGTACTTC. Protein product: CATGTGTGYEQYF.

This chain links TRBV4-1 with TRBJ1-1; D is uncertain. Trimming cost V 0 bases and J 7 bases, with 9 bases left between them. This CDR3 has 13 residues. CDR1 MGHRA and CDR2 YSYEKL come from the germline V gene. Here the CDR3 reads CASSQEMADEAFF. For the CDR3, the DNA is TGCGCCAGCAGCCAAGAGATGGCGGATGAAGCTTTCTTT.

V usage is TRBV4-3 and J usage is TRBJ2-3; D possibly corresponds to TRBD1 (6 bases). Trimming cost V 0 bases and J 10 bases, with 17 bases left between them. Germline V gene lookup returns CDR1 LGHNA and CDR2 YSLEER. This CDR3 contains 15 residues. CDR3 region: CASSQEKVKGTPQYF. CDR3 DNA: TGCGCCAGCAGCCAAGAAAAGGTCAAAGGGACACCGCAGTATTTT.

The rearrangement uses TRBV7-4 and TRBJ2-1; D remains unclear. Trimming removed 5 bases from V and 7 bases from J, with 9 bases in between. The CDR3 is made up of 12 amino acids. Germline values: CDR1 SGHVT, CDR2 SQSDAQ. CDR3 bases: TGTGCCAGCAGCCTATTCGGGAATGAGCAGTTCTTC. Its protein is CASSLFGNEQFF. The complete variable domain, with remaining parts taken from reference TRBV7-4 and TRBJ2-1, reads GAGVSQSPRYKVAKRGRDVALRCDSISGHVTLYWYRQTLGQGSEVLTYSQSDAQRDKSGRPSGRFSAERPERSVSTLKIQRTEQGDSAVYLCASSLFGNEQFFGPGTRLTVL.

This clonotype was seen only a few times. The chain couples TRBV6-6 to TRBJ2-7, with TRBD2 matching 10 bases. J gave up 3 bases and V 2 bases, and 10 bases lay outside the gene matches. The CDR3 has 17 residues. Germline V lookup: CDR1 MNHNY, CDR2 SVGAGI (reference sequence). The CDR3 DNA reads as TGTGCCAGCAGTTACCCATCGGAGCGGGGGGGCAGCTACGAGCAGTACTTC. Translating it yields CASSYPSERGGSYEQYF.

The chain joins TRBV12-3 or TRBV12-4 to TRBJ2-3, with TRBD2 as a possible D gene (5 bases). V was clipped by 5 bases and J by 4 bases, with 13 bases between them. There are 14 residues in the CDR3. CDR3 protein: CASSLRGLADTQYF. CDR3 coding DNA: TGTGCCAGCAGTCTCCGGGGTTTGGCAGATACGCAGTATTTT.

Points on this clonotype: Just one base apart from a much larger clone, this may be a read error. The chain employs TRBV12-3 or TRBV12-4 and TRBJ2-6; 10 positions agree with TRBD1. The CDR3 is 17 amino acids. The V and J ends lost 4 bases and 2 bases, in that order; junction bases with no gene match: 5. CDR3 amino acids: CASSSTGGAAGANVLTF. Here the CDR3 DNA reads TGTGCCAGCAGTTCGACAGGGGGCGCCGCTGGGGCCAACGTCCTGACTTTC.

The table lists this clonotype with a few counts. CDR3 bases: TGTGCCAGCAGCCGTCTGCGGACTGAAGCTTTCTTT. Its protein product is CASSRLRTEAFF. The chain couples TRBV7-2 to TRBJ1-1; D is unclear. Trimming removed 5 bases at V and 5 bases at J, with 9 bases between. The CDR3 extends over 12 amino acids. Germline V lookup: CDR1 SGHTA, CDR2 FQGNSA.

The sample holds a few counts of this clonotype. The J gene is TRBJ1-6, the V gene TRBV7-6; weak D call: TRBD1 (5 bases). CDR3 length: 14 residues. Germline V CDR1 and CDR2: SGHVS, FNYEAQ. Trimming pared 6 bases from V and 8 bases from J, leaving 14 bases between. The CDR3 loop reads CASRLRGEDSPLHF. CDR3 bases: TGTGCCAGCAGACTTAGGGGAGAGGATTCACCCCTCCACTTT.

This clonotype was detected a few times. The chain has TRBV6-8 and TRBJ2-7; D perhaps matches TRBD2 (6 bases). The CDR3 contains 14 residues. Trimming stripped 6 bases from V and 5 bases from J, with 17 bases between. CDR1 is MNHGY and CDR2 is SAAAGT in the germline V gene. For the CDR3, the DNA is TGTGCCAGCAGACCCCTCGGGAGAGTACACGAGCAGTACTTC. Translation: CASRPLGRVHEQYF.

This clonotype was picked up a small number of times. The chain employs TRBV7-2 and TRBJ2-3; no clear D gene. CDR1 SGHTA and CDR2 FQGNSA come from the germline V gene. The CDR3 sequence is 13 residues long. Trimming left V 4 bases short and J 4 bases short, with 9 bases between. This chain's CDR3 is CASSSNPADTQYF. The DNA for the CDR3 is TGTGCCAGCAGCTCCAATCCGGCAGATACGCAGTATTTT.

This sequence joins TRBV7-6 and TRBJ1-5; D is unresolved. Germline V CDR1 and CDR2: SGHVS, FNYEAQ. The CDR3 is 14 amino acids. V was clipped by 2 bases and J by 9 bases, with 14 bases between them. CDR3: CASSLYTGVRPQHF. CDR3 bases: TGTGCCAGCAGCTTATATACCGGAGTAAGGCCCCAGCATTTT. Drawing the rest from reference TRBV7-6 and TRBJ1-5, the complete variable domain is GAGVSQSPRYKVTKRGQDVALRCDPISGHVSLYWYRQALGQGPEFLTYFNYEAQQDKSGLPNDRFSAERPEGSISTLTIQRTEQRDSAMYRCASSLYTGVRPQHFGDGTRLSIL.

This clonotype showed up many times. The chain carries TRBV7-2 and TRBJ1-1; D possibly corresponds to TRBD1 (5 bases). Germline values: CDR1 SGHTA, CDR2 FQGNSA. V lost 3 bases to trimming and J lost 2 bases, with 10 bases between them. This CDR3 contains 14 residues. The CDR3 loop is CASSFWGENTEAFF. The CDR3 bases are TGTGCCAGCAGCTTTTGGGGGGAAAACACTGAAGCTTTCTTT.

The V and J genes are TRBV6-4 and TRBJ2-3, with TRBD2 matching over 9 bases. Germline CDR1 and CDR2: MRHNA and SNTAGT. The CDR3 contains 16 residues. V shed 5 bases and J 2 bases; nucleotides not matched to a gene: 8. CDR3 bases: TGTGCCAGCAGTCCCGTAGCGGGGGTCCTCACAGATACGCAGTATTTT. This codes for CASSPVAGVLTDTQYF.

This clonotype was seen more than once but under ten times. The V gene is TRBV25-1, the J gene TRBJ2-2; D is uncertain. This CDR3 comprises 17 residues. V dropped 5 bases and J dropped 3 bases, with 19 bases sitting between them. Looked up from germline, CDR1 is MGHDK and CDR2 is SYGVNS. CDR3 DNA sequence: TGTGCCAGCAGTAGTGCAGCCTACGAAGCTGACACCGGGGAGCTGTTTTTT. Amino acids: CASSSAAYEADTGELFF.

This clonotype was recorded a few times. J is TRBJ2-5 and V is TRBV28; D is undetermined. The CDR3 is made up of 11 amino acids. Deletions cut 3 bases from V and 5 bases from J, with 4 bases between. In germline, CDR1 is MDHEN, CDR2 SYDVKM. CDR3 sequence: CASSFVETQYF. The CDR3 DNA reads TGTGCCAGCAGTTTCGTGGAGACCCAGTACTTC.

The genes are TRBV28 and TRBJ2-5; no clear D gene. The V and J ends lost 3 bases and 0 bases respectively, with 5 bases between them. This CDR3 contains 13 residues. CDR1 MDHEN and CDR2 SYDVKM come from the germline V gene. CDR3 nucleotide sequence: TGTGCCAGCAGTTTTGGAGACCAAGAGACCCAGTACTTC. As protein: CASSFGDQETQYF.

This clonotype was detected only a few times. The chain combines TRBV12-3 or TRBV12-4 with TRBJ2-1, with D possibly being TRBD1 (6 bases). The CDR3 loop spans 14 amino acids. V was cut by 2 bases and J by 4 bases, with 9 bases left in between. CDR3 nucleotides: TGTGCCAGCAGTTTATATCAGGGGTACAATGAGCAGTTCTTC. It yields the protein CASSLYQGYNEQFF.

There are a few counts of this clonotype. In nucleotides, the CDR3 is TGTGCCAGCAGTCCAGCCGAACGACAGGGACCTTTCTACGAGCAGTACTTC. Its translation: CASSPAERQGPFYEQYF. The chain carries TRBV6-2 or TRBV6-3 and TRBJ2-7; 7 bases line up with TRBD1. CDR1 and CDR2 (germline): MNHEY, SVGEGT. The V and J ends lost 5 bases and 3 bases, in that order; junction bases with no gene match: 16. The CDR3 is 17 amino acids.

Worth noting for this clonotype: Germline is not matched at one junction end, which may reflect a read error. J is TRBJ2-7 and V is TRBV6-2 or TRBV6-3; the D is unclear. Germline V gives CDR1 MNHEY, CDR2 SVGEGT. This CDR3 contains 14 residues. CDR3 DNA: TGTGCTAGCAGTTACGGGCAGAGAACCTACGAGCAGTACTTC. It encodes CASSYGQRTYEQYF.

The CDR3 region is CASSSRQGTEAFF. Here the CDR3 DNA reads TGTGCCAGCAGCTCACGACAGGGTACTGAAGCTTTCTTT. The rearrangement links TRBV7-6 to TRBJ1-1, with 7 nucleotides matching TRBD1. The J segment lost 5 bases and the V segment lost 4 bases, leaving 4 bases of the junction unmatched. The germline V gene has CDR1 SGHVS and CDR2 FNYEAQ. The CDR3 sequence is 13 residues long.

The rearrangement joins TRBV29-1 to TRBJ2-1; possible D gene TRBD1, 5 bases. V lost 3 bases, J lost 0 bases, and 9 bases lay in between. Germline CDR1 reads SQVTM; CDR2 reads ANQGSEA. The length of the CDR3 is 14 residues. The CDR3 region is CSVEGRYSYNEQFF. The CDR3 bases are TGCAGCGTTGAGGGGCGATACTCCTACAATGAGCAGTTCTTC.

This clonotype was detected many times. The chain carries TRBV7-9 and TRBJ2-1, with D unclear. V was cut by 4 bases and J by 0 bases, with 7 bases left in between. The CDR3 has 14 residues. CDR1 is SEHNR and CDR2 is FQNEAQ in the germline V gene (reference sequence). The CDR3 spells CASSSDNSYNEQFF. DNA for the CDR3: TGTGCCAGCAGCTCTGACAACTCCTACAATGAGCAGTTCTTC.

This clonotype showed up just a few times. V and J are TRBV4-3 and TRBJ1-2, with a tentative D call TRBD1 (6 bases). The germline V gene has CDR1 LGHNA and CDR2 YSLEER. The V and J ends lost 1 base and 3 bases respectively, with 9 bases between them. This CDR3 comprises 14 residues. The CDR3 DNA sequence: TGCGCCAGCAGCCAAGGAACAGGGTACTATGGCTACACCTTC. This gives the protein CASSQGTGYYGYTF.

This clonotype was counted a few times. This sequence joins TRBV5-6 and TRBJ2-5, with TRBD2 matching over 10 bases. Germline V lookup: CDR1 SGHDT, CDR2 YYEEEE. V was pared by 4 bases and J by 3 bases, with 9 bases of the junction left unmatched. The CDR3 runs 16 residues. DNA of the CDR3: TGTGCCAGCAGCCCTAGTTCCGGACTAGCGGAAGAGACCCAGTACTTC. Protein sequence: CASSPSSGLAEETQYF.

This chain connects TRBV6-1 to TRBJ2-2; D gene uncertain. V lost 7 bases to trimming and J lost 6 bases, with 6 bases between them. This CDR3 spans 11 amino acids. Germline CDR1 reads MNHNS; CDR2 reads SASEGT. The CDR3 sequence is CASMPPGELFF. DNA of the CDR3: TGTGCCAGCATGCCCCCCGGGGAGCTGTTTTTT.

This rearrangement joins TRBV20-1 to TRBJ2-7; 10 bases match TRBD1. The CDR3 is made up of 15 amino acids. CDR1 and CDR2 (germline): DFQATT, SNEGSKA (reference sequence). Unmatched junction bases numbered 14, after V lost 6 bases and J lost 6 bases. The chain's CDR3 is CSAPYRDRGLGEQYF. The CDR3 DNA reads TGCAGTGCCCCATACCGGGACAGGGGACTCGGCGAGCAGTACTTC.

This clonotype was observed a few times. V usage is TRBV7-9 and J usage is TRBJ2-3; 8 positions match TRBD1. The germline gives CDR1 SEHNR, CDR2 FQNEAQ (reference sequence). Germline trimming cut 5 bases from V and 4 bases from J; bases unmatched to any gene: 5. The CDR3 spans 14 residues. In DNA form, the CDR3 reads TGTGCCAGCAGCCCTAAGGACAGGGCAGATACGCAGTATTTT. Its translation is CASSPKDRADTQYF.